One T cell receptor beta chain is described in this entry. No cognate antigen has been identified for it. Base qualities are not provided; no much larger clone lies one nucleotide away. These data originate in a study of blood T cell repertoires in COVID-19 (dated by TCRdb to 2020 to 2021). Regarding the research as a whole: The collaborator samples originated in the United States, Italy and Spain and spanned the acute and convalescent phases of COVID-19. The prospective study material was composed of cDNA or gDNA derived from T cells, B-cell-depleted T cells, or PBMCs. Deeply sampled blood TCRbeta repertoires from subjects exposed to, actively infected with, or recovered from COVID-19 were included in the dataset. The repertoires were released in a freely available public database intended as a resource for research on the immune response to SARS-CoV-2. Samples came from the ongoing ImmuneRACE study (first 160 participants) plus 1,254 subjects from 6 global collaborators. The sample metadata nearly always contained a de-identified subject ID, COVID-19 status, age in years and sex. Where available, HLA class I and class II types were obtained from metadata supplied by the sample provider rather than from assay-based typing.

The paper as a whole reports these results and caveats: The amount of clinical and demographic metadata varied by source and participant and was provided uncurated.

TCRbeta CDR3 regions were amplified from genomic DNA by means of the immunoSEQ Assay, a bias-controlled multiplex PCR. In the source study's methods: The number of nucleated cells in each sample was estimated from the amplification of reference gene primers within the assay. To quantify the absolute abundance of each unique TCRbeta CDR3 rearrangement, sequence reads were collapsed and filtered. For each sample, productive Simpson clonality was calculated as the square root of Simpson's diversity index over productive rearrangements. What TCRdb holds here is the immuneACCESS table cut down to in-frame rearrangements. Part of the clones is not present; checked against another copy, under half of the missing clones reflect an unresolved V gene, and the others are unexplained. V and J calls and clone size are those listed in that table; D and trimming were worked out from the DNA. The sample contains roughly 130,000 clones, approximately 83% of them found a single time. The ten largest account for about 17% of the sample.

Cut back by 5 bases and 0 bases, the V and J ends lie 11 bases apart. CDR1 and CDR2, per the germline V gene (reference sequence), are LNHDA and SQIVND. The CDR3 numbers 15 residues from cysteine through phenylalanine. Of all the DNA, just the CDR3 is kept, 45 bases in frame from base 1. Whole blood was collected in K2EDTA tubes by collaborating institutions according to the institutions' own protocols. For TCRbeta analysis, collaborators shipped samples in one of three forms: frozen whole blood, isolated PBMCs, or DNA extracted from either of those sample types. The receptor was derived from a woman aged 50 to 60 with acute or convalescent COVID-19. In this chain, TRBV19 is recombined with TRBJ1-5; no D gene is confidently identified. Material for sequencing was peripheral blood. The CDR3 region reads CASSVQRASNQPQHF. The sequenced DNA is TGTGCCAGTAGTGTACAGAGAGCTAGCAATCAGCCCCAGCATTTT. Reference TRBV19 and TRBJ1-5 proteins supply the regions before and after the CDR3; the full variable domain is: DGGITQSPKYLFRKEGQNVTLSCEQNLNHDAMYWYRQDPGQGLRLIYYSQIVNDFQKGDIAEGYSVSREKKESFPLTVTSAQKNPTAFYLCASSVQRASNQPQHFGDGTRLSIL.